The entry below describes one TCR beta chain. Antigen specificity is unknown. TCRdb keeps only in-frame clones here, not all; method: immunoSEQ multiplex PCR. The repertoire holds 130,000 to 150,000 clones, with more than 85% as singletons. CDR3 length: 17 residues. Trimming stripped 0 bases from V and 6 bases from J, with 21 bases between. Germline V gene lookup returns CDR1 LGHNA and CDR2 YNFKEQ. This sample stems from a study of T cell responses to AZD1222 COVID-19 vaccine. Study-level results: Distributed over spike, vaccine-associated CD4 TCRs predominated at 160-218 and 743-854. Nearly half of the spike-specific TCRs reportedly recognize variant regions that carry no mutations. No day 14 peak samples; only post-peak repertoires were characterized. Most donors were white British and more were female, and clonal diversity was possibly underestimated.

The sequencing used peripheral blood, collected after recovery from COVID-19. The source of this sequence is an adult who had recovered from COVID-19. The V gene is TRBV4-2, the J gene TRBJ2-7; a possible D gene is TRBD2 (5 bases). The CDR3 nucleotides are TGTGCCAGCAGCCAAGAGAGGAGGACTTCGCCCTACTCCGAGCAGTACTTC. Amino acids: CASSQERRTSPYSEQYF.